This T cell receptor (beta chain) derives from a study of T cell repertoires in ileal Crohn's disease. Losses at the gene ends were 5 bases for V and 1 base for J; bases not matched to a gene: 2. This CDR3 region has 15 residues. Germline V gene sequence: CDR1 SNHLY, CDR2 FYNNEI. Time point noted: inflamed ileum from the surgical specimen. Measured with immunoSEQ multiplex PCR; TCRdb has only the in-frame clones, and not every one. Among around 5,400 clones, about four fifths were seen once, and the ten largest hold 20% to 25%. This clonotype was sampled from an adult with Crohn's disease. This sequence joins TRBV2 and TRBJ2-3; 11 bases map to TRBD2. The source material was ileal tissue. Here the CDR3 reads CASSLLAGGTDTQYF. The CDR3 nucleotides are TGTGCCAGCAGTCTACTAGCGGGGGGCACAGATACGCAGTATTTT.